This T cell receptor (beta chain) was captured in a study of response to subunit inactivated influenza vaccine. In germline, CDR1 is MNHEY, CDR2 SVGEGT. Trimming removed 2 bases at V and 3 bases at J, with 7 bases between. The CDR3 length is 13 residues. TCRdb processed the RT-PCR reads anew with MiXCR; each CDR3 protein has one entry. The data hold more than 550,000 distinct CDR3 sequences, with around 10% observed a single time. This sample also appeared in a second study, on T cells expressing NK-cell markers. From that report: TCR beta cDNA was generated via 5'RACE template switching incorporating UMIs. For several donors, these clonotypes were likewise the leading ones in the CD3+CD56-NKG2C+ fraction.

The chain recombines TRBV6-2 or TRBV6-3 with TRBJ2-5, with a possible D match to TRBD1 (5 bases). Sample: PBMCs from blood, taken on the day of vaccination. The receptor was derived from a man aged 45-65 years who received an inactivated influenza vaccine. The CDR3, as DNA: TGTGCCAGCAGTTACGCAGGGAAAGAGACCCAGTACTTC. As protein: CASSYAGKETQYF.